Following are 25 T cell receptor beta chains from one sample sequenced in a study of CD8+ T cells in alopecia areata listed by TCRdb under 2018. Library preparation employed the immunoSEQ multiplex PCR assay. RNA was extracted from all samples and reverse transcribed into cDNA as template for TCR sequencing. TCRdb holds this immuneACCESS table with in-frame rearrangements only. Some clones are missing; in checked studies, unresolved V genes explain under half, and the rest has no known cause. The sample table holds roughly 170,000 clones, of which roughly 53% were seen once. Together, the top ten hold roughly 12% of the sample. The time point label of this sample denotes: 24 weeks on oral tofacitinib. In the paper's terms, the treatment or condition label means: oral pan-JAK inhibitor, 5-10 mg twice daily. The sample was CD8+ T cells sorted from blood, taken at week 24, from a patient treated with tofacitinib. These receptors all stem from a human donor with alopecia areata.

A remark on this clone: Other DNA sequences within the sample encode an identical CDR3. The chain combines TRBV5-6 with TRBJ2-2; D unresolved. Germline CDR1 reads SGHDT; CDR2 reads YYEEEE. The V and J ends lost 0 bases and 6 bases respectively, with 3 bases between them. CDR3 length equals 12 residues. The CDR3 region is CASSLGPGELFF. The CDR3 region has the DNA TGTGCCAGCAGCTTGGGGCCCGGGGAGCTGTTTTTT.

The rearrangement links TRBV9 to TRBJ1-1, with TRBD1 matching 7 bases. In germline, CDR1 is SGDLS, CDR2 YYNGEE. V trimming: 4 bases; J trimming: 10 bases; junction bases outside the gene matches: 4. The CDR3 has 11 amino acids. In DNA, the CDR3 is TGTGCCAGCAGCCCCCGGACAGGAGCTTTCTTT. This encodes CASSPRTGAFF.

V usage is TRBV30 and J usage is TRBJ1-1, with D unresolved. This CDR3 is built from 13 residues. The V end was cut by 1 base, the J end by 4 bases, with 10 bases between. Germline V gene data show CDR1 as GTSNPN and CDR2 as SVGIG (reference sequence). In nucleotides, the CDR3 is TGTGCCTGGAGTGACGGGATTGGCACTGAAGCTTTCTTT. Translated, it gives CAWSDGIGTEAFF.

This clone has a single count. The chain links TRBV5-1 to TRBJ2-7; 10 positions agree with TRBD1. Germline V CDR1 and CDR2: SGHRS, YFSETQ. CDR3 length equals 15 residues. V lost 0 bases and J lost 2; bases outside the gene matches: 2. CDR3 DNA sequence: TGCGCCAGCAGCTTGGGACAGGGGGCCGCCTACGAGCAGTACTTC. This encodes CASSLGQGAAYEQYF.

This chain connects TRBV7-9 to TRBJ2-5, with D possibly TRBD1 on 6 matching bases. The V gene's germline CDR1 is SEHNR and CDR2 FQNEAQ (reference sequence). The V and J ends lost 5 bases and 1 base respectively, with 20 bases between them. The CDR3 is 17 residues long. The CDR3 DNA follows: TGTGCCAGCAGCCCCCCATTTTTGCGGACAGCCCAAGAGACCCAGTACTTC. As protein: CASSPPFLRTAQETQYF. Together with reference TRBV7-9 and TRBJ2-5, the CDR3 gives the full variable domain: DTGVSQNPRHKITKRGQNVTFRCDPISEHNRLYWYRQTLGQGPEFLTYFQNEAQLEKSRLLSDRFSAERPKGSFSTLEIQRTEQGDSAMYLCASSPPFLRTAQETQYFGPGTRLLVL.

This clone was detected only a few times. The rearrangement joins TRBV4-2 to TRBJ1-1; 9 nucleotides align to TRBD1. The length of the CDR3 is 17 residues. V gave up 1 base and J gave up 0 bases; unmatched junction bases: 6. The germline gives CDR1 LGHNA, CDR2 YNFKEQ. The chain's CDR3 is CASSQVPGTGMNTEAFF. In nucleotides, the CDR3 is TGTGCCAGCAGCCAAGTCCCCGGGACAGGGATGAACACTGAAGCTTTCTTT.

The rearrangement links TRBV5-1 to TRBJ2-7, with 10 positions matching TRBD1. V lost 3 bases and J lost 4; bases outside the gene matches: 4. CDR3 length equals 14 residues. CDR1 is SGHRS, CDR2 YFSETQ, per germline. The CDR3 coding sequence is TGCGCCAGCAGCTATGGACAGGGGGGTTACGAGCAGTACTTC. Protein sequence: CASSYGQGGYEQYF.

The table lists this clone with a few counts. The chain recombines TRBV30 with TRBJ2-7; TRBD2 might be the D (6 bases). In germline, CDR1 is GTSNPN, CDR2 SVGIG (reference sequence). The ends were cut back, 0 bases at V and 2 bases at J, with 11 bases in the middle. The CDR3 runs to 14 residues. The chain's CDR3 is CAWSVGGAAYEQYF. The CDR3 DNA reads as TGTGCCTGGAGTGTAGGAGGGGCGGCCTACGAGCAGTACTTC.

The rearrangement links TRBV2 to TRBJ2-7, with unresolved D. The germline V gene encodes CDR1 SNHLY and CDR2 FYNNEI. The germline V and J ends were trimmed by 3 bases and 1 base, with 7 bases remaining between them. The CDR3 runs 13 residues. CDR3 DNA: TGTGCCAGCAGTGACCGCAGGTCCTACGAGCAGTACTTC. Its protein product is CASSDRRSYEQYF.

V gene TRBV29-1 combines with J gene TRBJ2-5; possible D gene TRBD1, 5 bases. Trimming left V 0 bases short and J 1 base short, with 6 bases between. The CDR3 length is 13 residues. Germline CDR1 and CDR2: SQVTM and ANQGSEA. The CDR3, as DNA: TGCAGCGTTGAAGAGGGGCTCCAAGAGACCCAGTACTTC. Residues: CSVEEGLQETQYF.

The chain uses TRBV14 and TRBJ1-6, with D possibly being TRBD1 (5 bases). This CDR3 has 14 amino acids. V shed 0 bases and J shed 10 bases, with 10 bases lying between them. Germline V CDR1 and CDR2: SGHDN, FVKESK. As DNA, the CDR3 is TGTGCCAGCAGCCAAGAATGGGGGACCTCACCCCTCCACTTT. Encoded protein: CASSQEWGTSPLHF.

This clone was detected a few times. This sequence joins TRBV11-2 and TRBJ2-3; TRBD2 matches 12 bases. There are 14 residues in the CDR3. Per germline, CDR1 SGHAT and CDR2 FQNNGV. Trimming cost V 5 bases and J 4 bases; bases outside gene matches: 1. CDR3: CASSLAGGADTQYF. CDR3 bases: TGTGCCAGCAGCCTAGCGGGGGGGGCAGATACGCAGTATTTT.

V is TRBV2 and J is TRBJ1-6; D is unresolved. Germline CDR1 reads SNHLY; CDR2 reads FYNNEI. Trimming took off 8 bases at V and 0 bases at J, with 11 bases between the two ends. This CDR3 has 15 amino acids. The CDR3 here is CASSPRSSYNSPLHF. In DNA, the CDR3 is TGTGCCAGCTCCCCCAGAAGCTCCTATAATTCACCCCTCCACTTT.

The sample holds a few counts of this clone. The CDR3 coding sequence is TGCGCCAGCAGCTTGGCCAGGGAAGGGTCACCCCTCCACTTT. This encodes CASSLAREGSPLHF. This chain joins TRBV5-1 and TRBJ1-6, with D maybe TRBD1 (5 bases). Germline values: CDR1 SGHRS, CDR2 YFSETQ. With 0 bases removed from V and 10 bases from J, the gap between germline ends came to 11 bases. This CDR3 region has 14 residues.

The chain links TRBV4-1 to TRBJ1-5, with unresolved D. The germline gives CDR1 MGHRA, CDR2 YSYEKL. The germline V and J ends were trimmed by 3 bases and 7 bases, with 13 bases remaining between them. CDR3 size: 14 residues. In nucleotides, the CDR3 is TGCGCCAGCAGCCAGGACGGTGGAGGGCAGCCCCAGCATTTT. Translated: CASSQDGGGQPQHF.

CDR3 coding DNA: TGTGCCAGCAGCTCAGGGGGGACAGGGAATACTGAAGCTTTCTTT. Residues: CASSSGGTGNTEAFF. V usage is TRBV7-2 and J usage is TRBJ1-1, with 9 positions matching TRBD1. The V gene's germline CDR1 is SGHTA and CDR2 FQGNSA. This CDR3 has 15 amino acids. The V segment lost 4 bases and the J segment 5 bases; nucleotides outside the gene matches: 8. Looking up the rest from reference TRBV7-2 and TRBJ1-1 gives the full variable domain: GAGVSQSPSNKVTEKGKDVELRCDPISGHTALYWYRQSLGQGLEFLIYFQGNSAPDKSGLPSDRFSAERTGGSVSTLTIQRTQQEDSAVYLCASSSGGTGNTEAFFGQGTRLTVV.

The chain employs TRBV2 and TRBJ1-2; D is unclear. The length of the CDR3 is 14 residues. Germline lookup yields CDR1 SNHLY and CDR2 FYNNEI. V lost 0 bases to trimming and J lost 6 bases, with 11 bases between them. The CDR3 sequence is CASSEARGMDGYTF. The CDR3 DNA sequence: TGTGCCAGCAGTGAAGCCAGAGGGATGGATGGCTACACCTTC. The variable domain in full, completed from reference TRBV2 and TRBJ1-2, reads EPEVTQTPSHQVTQMGQEVILRCVPISNHLYFYWYRQILGQKVEFLVSFYNNEISEKSEIFDDQFSVERPDGSNFTLKIRSTKLEDSAMYFCASSEARGMDGYTFGSGTRLTVV.

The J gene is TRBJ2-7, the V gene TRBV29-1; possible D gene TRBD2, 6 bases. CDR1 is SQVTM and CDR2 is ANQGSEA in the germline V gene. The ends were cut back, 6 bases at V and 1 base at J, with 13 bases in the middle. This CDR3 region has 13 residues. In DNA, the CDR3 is TGCAGCGTCCGAGACGGACTATCCTACGAGCAGTACTTC. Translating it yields CSVRDGLSYEQYF.

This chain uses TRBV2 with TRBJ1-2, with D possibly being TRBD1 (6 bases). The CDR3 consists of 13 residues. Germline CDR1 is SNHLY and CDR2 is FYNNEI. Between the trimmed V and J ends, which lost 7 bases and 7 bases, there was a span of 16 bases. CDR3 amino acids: CASKGTDRFGYTF. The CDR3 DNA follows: TGTGCCAGCAAGGGGACGGACAGATTTGGCTACACCTTC. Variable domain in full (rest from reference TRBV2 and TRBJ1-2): EPEVTQTPSHQVTQMGQEVILRCVPISNHLYFYWYRQILGQKVEFLVSFYNNEISEKSEIFDDQFSVERPDGSNFTLKIRSTKLEDSAMYFCASKGTDRFGYTFGSGTRLTVV.

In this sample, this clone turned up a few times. CDR3 sequence reads: CASGITLYNEQFF. The DNA of the CDR3 is TGTGCCAGCGGTATTACCCTTTACAATGAGCAGTTCTTC. The genes are TRBV27 and TRBJ2-1; no clear D gene. V was cut by 8 bases and J by 4 bases, with 12 bases left in between. The V gene's germline CDR1 is MNHEY and CDR2 SMNVEV (reference sequence). This CDR3 contains 13 residues.

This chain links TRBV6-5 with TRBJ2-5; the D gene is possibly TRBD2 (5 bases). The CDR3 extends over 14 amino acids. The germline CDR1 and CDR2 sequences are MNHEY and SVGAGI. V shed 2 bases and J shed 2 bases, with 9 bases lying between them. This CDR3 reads CASSYPGSQETQYF. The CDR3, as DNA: TGTGCCAGCAGTTACCCGGGATCTCAAGAGACCCAGTACTTC.

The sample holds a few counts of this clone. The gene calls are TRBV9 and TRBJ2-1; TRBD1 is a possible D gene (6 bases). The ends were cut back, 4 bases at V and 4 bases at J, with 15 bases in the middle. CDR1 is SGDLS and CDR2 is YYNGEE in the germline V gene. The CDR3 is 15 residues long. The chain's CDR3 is CASSPFGTPYNEQFF. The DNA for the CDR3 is TGTGCCAGCAGCCCTTTTGGGACACCTTACAATGAGCAGTTCTTC.

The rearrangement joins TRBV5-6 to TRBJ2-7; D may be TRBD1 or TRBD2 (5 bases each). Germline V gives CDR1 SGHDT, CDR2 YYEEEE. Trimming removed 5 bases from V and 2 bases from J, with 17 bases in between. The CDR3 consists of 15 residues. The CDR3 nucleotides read TGTGCCAGCAGTTTAAAGGGACGTAACACCTACGAGCAGTACTTC. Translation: CASSLKGRNTYEQYF.

CDR3 region: CASSGGQRRNYGYTF. DNA of the CDR3: TGTGCCAGCAGTGGGGGACAGCGACGTAACTATGGCTACACCTTC. The genes are TRBV25-1 and TRBJ1-2, with 7 bases that match TRBD1. With V trimmed by 4 bases and J by 1 base, 6 bases remained unmatched. Germline CDR1 reads MGHDK; CDR2 reads SYGVNS. The CDR3 runs to 15 residues.

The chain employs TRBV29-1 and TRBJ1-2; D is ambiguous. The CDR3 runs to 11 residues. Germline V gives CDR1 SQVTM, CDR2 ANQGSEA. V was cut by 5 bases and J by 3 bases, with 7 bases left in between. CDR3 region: CSVREYYGYTF. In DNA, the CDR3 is TGCAGCGTTCGGGAATACTATGGCTACACCTTC.